Below, one T cell receptor beta chain is given with its context. Its antigen remains unidentified. A read error may produce the germline difference seen at one junction end. The sample belongs to a study of T cells in localized non-small cell lung cancer. Study-wide results and caveats: The study sequenced only one region of the tumor. As a result, intratumor heterogeneity could not be excluded and remains possible. Adjacent lung tissue had a median 57 of the top 100 clones found in the tumor. Clonality of T cells reached its maximum in uninvolved adjacent lung, surpassing tumor.

CDR3 size: 14 residues. Germline V CDR1 and CDR2: SGHNT, YYREEE (reference sequence). The method was immunoSEQ multiplex PCR; TCRdb's version includes in-frame clones alone and lacks a portion of them. The sample shows approximately 67,000 clones, roughly four fifths of them seen only once. The TCR was taken from a female donor older than 55 with stage I lung adenocarcinoma. The sequencing used peripheral blood, collected before any cancer treatment. The chain has TRBV5-4 and TRBJ2-7; 10 bases map to TRBD1. CDR3 DNA: TGTGCCAGCACCTTGTGGACAGGGGGGGGAGAGCAGTACTTC. This gives the protein CASTLWTGGGEQYF.